Sequencing of this T cell receptor beta chain was carried out in a study of blood T cell repertoires in COVID-19. Germline V CDR1 and CDR2: ENHRY, SYGVKD. This CDR3 is built from 13 residues. V trimming: 6 bases; J trimming: 5 bases; junction bases outside the gene matches: 3. Some clones are missing from TCRdb's copy, which holds only in-frame ones; the method was immunoSEQ multiplex PCR. The table includes roughly 200,000 clones, around 90% detected once. Input material: peripheral blood. This clonotype was obtained from a man aged 45-65 years with acute or convalescent COVID-19. This sequence joins TRBV10-3 and TRBJ1-4; 7 positions match TRBD1. The CDR3 loop reads CAIRGTVNEKLFF. CDR3 in DNA: TGTGCCATCAGAGGGACAGTAAATGAAAAACTGTTTTTT.